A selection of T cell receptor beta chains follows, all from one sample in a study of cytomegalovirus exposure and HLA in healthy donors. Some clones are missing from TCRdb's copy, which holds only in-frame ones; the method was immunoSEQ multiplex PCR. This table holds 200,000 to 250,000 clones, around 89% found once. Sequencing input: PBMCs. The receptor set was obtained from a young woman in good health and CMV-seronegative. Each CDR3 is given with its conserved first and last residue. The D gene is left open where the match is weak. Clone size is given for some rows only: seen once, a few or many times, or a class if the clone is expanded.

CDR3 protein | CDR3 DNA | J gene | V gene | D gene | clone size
CASSLEDRGVPGAEAFF | TGTGCCAGCAGCTTAGAGGACAGGGGGGTTCCGGGCGCTGAAGCTTTCTTT | TRBJ1-1 | TRBV7-9 | TRBD1 | once
CASSLGLSETQYF | TGTGCCAGCAGCCTGGGGCTGAGTGAGACCCAGTACTTC | TRBJ2-5 | TRBV7-3 | . | .
CASSVHSGPSYEQYF | TGTGCCAGCAGCGTACATAGCGGGCCCTCCTACGAGCAGTACTTC | TRBJ2-7 | TRBV9 | TRBD2 | .
CASSLQGLEGYTF | TGTGCCAGCAGCCTCCAGGGACTGGAAGGCTACACCTTC | TRBJ1-2 | TRBV7-2 | . | .
CASSPRVAGTGELFF | TGTGCCAGCAGTCCTCGGGTGGCGGGCACCGGGGAGCTGTTTTTT | TRBJ2-2 | TRBV27 | . | .
CASRLIAWGVYGYTF | TGTGCCAGCAGACTAATAGCATGGGGGGTCTATGGCTACACCTTC | TRBJ1-2 | TRBV6-5 | . | .
CAWSPGTNYGYTF | TGTGCCTGGTCTCCGGGGACAAACTATGGCTACACCTTC | TRBJ1-2 | TRBV30 | . | .
CASRDRGTEAFF | TGCGCCAGCAGGGACAGGGGCACTGAAGCTTTCTTT | TRBJ1-1 | TRBV5-1 | TRBD1 | .
CASGTAGQSYNEQFF | TGCGCCAGCGGCACGGCGGGACAGTCTTACAATGAGCAGTTCTTC | TRBJ2-1 | TRBV5-1 | . | .
CASSLVPGNTEAFF | TGTGCCAGCAGCTTAGTTCCCGGGAACACTGAAGCTTTCTTT | TRBJ1-1 | TRBV7-8 | . | .
CASSVEGAGGNTIYF | TGTGCCAGCAGCGTAGAGGGGGCTGGAGGAAACACCATATATTTT | TRBJ1-3 | TRBV9 | TRBD1 | .
CASSIDWSGGTSTDTQYF | TGTGCCAGTAGTATAGACTGGAGCGGGGGAACTAGCACAGATACGCAGTATTTT | TRBJ2-3 | TRBV19 | TRBD2 | .
CSVGGDTEAFF | TGCAGCGTTGGGGGGGACACTGAAGCTTTCTTT | TRBJ1-1 | TRBV29-1 | . | .
CSSSEKRTGGNEQYF | TGTTCCAGCAGCGAAAAGAGGACAGGGGGCAACGAGCAGTACTTC | TRBJ2-7 | TRBV7-9 | TRBD1 | .
CASSLGQGVNEQFF | TGCGCCAGCAGCCTAGGACAGGGCGTCAATGAGCAGTTCTTC | TRBJ2-1 | TRBV4-3 | TRBD1 | .
CASSLQGQSPYEQYF | TGTGCCAGCAGCTTACAAGGACAGTCTCCCTACGAGCAGTACTTC | TRBJ2-7 | TRBV7-3 | . | .
CASSFGGPSYEQYF | TGTGCCAGCAGCTTCGGGGGACCCTCCTACGAGCAGTACTTC | TRBJ2-7 | TRBV5-6 | . | .
CASSLNSAQAAEQYF | TGTGCCAGCAGCTTAAATTCGGCCCAGGCCGCCGAGCAGTACTTC | TRBJ2-7 | TRBV7-3 | . | .
CASSYRGLAGTLVFTDTQYF | TGCGCCAGCAGCTACAGGGGACTAGCGGGGACCTTGGTTTTCACAGATACGCAGTATTTT | TRBJ2-3 | TRBV4-1 | TRBD2 | .
CASSPGTGKGYEQYF | TGTGCCAGCAGCCCAGGGACAGGGAAAGGCTACGAGCAGTACTTC | TRBJ2-7 | TRBV11-2 | TRBD1 | .
CASSGTSGRPNTGELFF | TGCGCCAGCAGCGGGACTAGCGGGAGACCTAACACCGGGGAGCTGTTTTTT | TRBJ2-2 | TRBV4-3 | TRBD2 | .
CASRRTVQGPQHF | TGTGCCAGCAGACGGACAGTCCAGGGGCCCCAGCATTTT | TRBJ1-5 | TRBV7-2 | . | .
CASSGQGRYEQYF | TGCGCCAGCAGTGGACAGGGGAGGTACGAGCAGTACTTC | TRBJ2-7 | TRBV4-1 | TRBD1 | few
CASSKESSGGGETQYF | TGTGCCAGCAGCAAAGAGTCTAGCGGGGGTGGAGAGACCCAGTACTTC | TRBJ2-5 | TRBV21-1 | . | .
CAWSPGVNTEAFF | TGTGCCTGGAGTCCAGGGGTGAACACTGAAGCTTTCTTT | TRBJ1-1 | TRBV30 | . | .
CAINRDFNSGANVLTF | TGTGCCATCAACCGGGACTTCAACTCTGGGGCCAACGTCCTGACTTTC | TRBJ2-6 | TRBV10-3 | . | .
CASSPVQGKGYTF | TGTGCCAGCTCACCAGTGCAGGGGAAGGGCTACACCTTC | TRBJ1-2 | TRBV18 | . | .